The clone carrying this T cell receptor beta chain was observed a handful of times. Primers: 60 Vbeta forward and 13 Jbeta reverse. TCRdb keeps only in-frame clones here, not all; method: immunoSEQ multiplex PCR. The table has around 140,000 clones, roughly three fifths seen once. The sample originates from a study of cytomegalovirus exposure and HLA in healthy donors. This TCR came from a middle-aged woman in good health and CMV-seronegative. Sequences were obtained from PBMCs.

In DNA form, the CDR3 reads TGTGCCAGTAAAGATCGGGGGGACACAGATACGCAGTATTTT. Its translation is CASKDRGDTDTQYF. The rearrangement links TRBV19 to TRBJ2-3; 7 nucleotides align to TRBD2. Germline V gene lookup returns CDR1 LNHDA and CDR2 SQIVND (reference sequence). With V trimmed by 7 bases and J by 2 bases, 6 bases remained unmatched. CDR3 length: 14 amino acids.